This T cell receptor (beta chain) was documented in a study of CD8+CD57+ T cells in acquired aplastic anemia. Study-level information: The study obtained an average of about 3.4 ug of DNA from sorted CD4+ and CD8+ cells. In CD4+ cells, healthy donors produced an average of approximately 11 million reads. Study-wide results and caveats: For CD8+ Simpson's diversity, patients and controls showed no significant difference. Patients and controls shared under 35 CD8+ CDR3 sequences, highly expressed in patients.

This clonotype has ten or more counts. Its target is unknown. Genomic DNA was employed as the template in profiling TCR beta VDJ and CDR3. Via MiXCR, TCRdb re-called the reads, giving one row per CDR3 protein. This sample has around 180,000 distinct CDR3 sequences, with 50% to 75% found just once. The source is a human donor in good health. Source material: sorted CD4+, CD8+, or CD8+CD57+ T cells (not recorded which) from PBMCs.

The CDR3 is CASSETLAGGPSPLDTQYF. CDR3 nucleotides: TGTGCCAGCAGCGAAACTCTAGCGGGAGGGCCTTCACCGTTAGATACGCAGTATTTT. This rearrangement joins TRBV7-9 to TRBJ2-3; 12 bases fit TRBD2. The germline CDR1 and CDR2 sequences are SEHNR and FQNEAQ (reference sequence). The V segment lost 5 bases and the J segment 5 bases; nucleotides outside the gene matches: 17. The CDR3 totals 19 residues.